These T cell receptor beta chains were read from a single sample in a study of cytomegalovirus exposure and HLA in healthy donors. Clones were sequenced by immunoSEQ multiplex PCR, and TCRdb holds only the in-frame ones, with some missing. The data hold more than 150,000 clones, with approximately 79% observed a single time. Sequenced material: PBMCs. These receptors were taken from a man aged 45-65 years in good health and CMV-seropositive. The CDR3 runs from the conserved cysteine through the conserved F or W. A D gene is named only where the DNA matches it firmly. Clone size, where shown, is once, few, many, or a class for clones that have expanded.

>TRBV5-1|TRBD1|NA|TRBJ1-6
CASRAGDRGLNSPLHF
TGCGCCAGCAGAGCCGGGGACAGGGGCCTTAATTCACCCCTCCACTTT
>TRBV27|NA|NA|TRBJ2-5
CASSPSTAEETQYF
TGTGCCAGCAGTCCCTCGACAGCCGAAGAGACCCAGTACTTC
>TRBV27|NA|NA|TRBJ2-7
CASSPNRGEQYF
TGTGCCAGCAGCCCTAACCGGGGCGAGCAGTACTTC
>TRBV7-2|NA|NA|TRBJ2-5
CASSFQGTGRGETQYF
TGTGCCAGCAGCTTCCAGGGAACGGGTCGTGGAGAGACCCAGTACTTC
>TRBV5-1|TRBD2|once|TRBJ2-5
CASSGAPGGGARETQYF
TGCGCCAGCAGCGGGGCCCCTGGCGGGGGGGCGAGAGAGACCCAGTACTTC
>TRBV5-6|TRBD2|NA|TRBJ2-1
CASSSPGLASHEQFF
TGTGCCAGCAGCTCTCCGGGACTAGCAAGCCATGAGCAGTTCTTC
>TRBV6-1|NA|NA|TRBJ2-2
CASSENSWAGFTGELFF
TGTGCCAGCAGTGAAAATTCCTGGGCAGGGTTCACCGGGGAGCTGTTTTTT
>TRBV25-1|TRBD1|NA|TRBJ2-5
CASSEWETGVRETQYF
TGTGCCAGCAGTGAATGGGAGACAGGGGTTCGAGAGACCCAGTACTTC
>TRBV27|NA|NA|TRBJ2-3
CASSRRGLGTDTQYF
TGTGCCAGCAGTCGGCGGGGTCTGGGCACAGATACGCAGTATTTT
>TRBV5-4|TRBD1|NA|TRBJ1-6
CASSLDMGQGNSPLHF
TGTGCCAGCAGCTTGGATATGGGACAGGGGAATTCACCCCTCCACTTT
>TRBV7-9|TRBD1|once|TRBJ2-1
CATEGANEQFF
TGTGCCACCGAGGGGGCTAATGAGCAGTTCTTC
>TRBV9|NA|NA|TRBJ2-2
CASSSQVGTGELFF
TGTGCCAGCAGCTCACAGGTTGGAACCGGGGAGCTGTTTTTT
>TRBV29-1|TRBD1|NA|TRBJ1-2
CSVEDLPGGNYGYTF
TGCAGCGTTGAAGATCTCCCAGGGGGCAACTATGGCTACACCTTC
>TRBV7-9|NA|NA|TRBJ1-6
CASSSLPGSGFGVSPLHF
TGTGCCAGCAGCTCCCTCCCCGGGAGTGGGTTTGGAGTTTCACCCCTCCACTTT
>TRBV5-5|TRBD1|NA|TRBJ2-6
CASSLAFGQGLISGANVLTF
TGTGCCAGCAGCTTGGCCTTTGGACAGGGACTTATCTCTGGGGCCAACGTCCTGACTTTC
>TRBV4-2|TRBD1|NA|TRBJ2-2
CASSQPGQGAVTGELFF
TGTGCCAGCAGCCAGCCGGGACAGGGGGCGGTCACCGGGGAGCTGTTTTTT
>TRBV7-2|NA|NA|TRBJ2-7
CASSLGSQVEQYF
TGTGCCAGCAGCTTAGGGAGTCAAGTCGAGCAGTACTTC
>TRBV4-2|NA|NA|TRBJ2-5
CASSQELTSRETQYF
TGTGCCAGCAGCCAAGAGTTAACATCTCGAGAGACCCAGTACTTC
>TRBV6-1|NA|NA|TRBJ2-1
CASSSGTPSYNEQFF
TGTGCCAGCAGTTCCGGGACACCCTCCTACAATGAGCAGTTCTTC
>TRBV9|TRBD2|NA|TRBJ2-5
CASSVSGASGGAGEETQYF
TGTGCCAGCAGCGTTAGCGGGGCTAGCGGGGGGGCGGGCGAAGAGACCCAGTACTTC
>TRBV9|NA|NA|TRBJ1-3
CASSDRIGNTIYF
TGTGCCAGCAGCGATAGAATCGGGAACACCATATATTTT
>TRBV27|TRBD1|NA|TRBJ2-6
CASSYRGDPSGANVLTF
TGTGCCAGCAGTTACAGGGGGGATCCCTCTGGGGCCAACGTCCTGACTTTC
>TRBV7-2|NA|NA|TRBJ1-5
CASSSTPGQYSNQPQHF
TGTGCCAGCAGCTCGACTCCTGGACAGTATAGCAATCAGCCCCAGCATTTT
>TRBV29-1|NA|once|TRBJ2-7
CSVEEQGKREQYF
TGCAGCGTTGAAGAGCAGGGGAAGCGCGAGCAGTACTTC